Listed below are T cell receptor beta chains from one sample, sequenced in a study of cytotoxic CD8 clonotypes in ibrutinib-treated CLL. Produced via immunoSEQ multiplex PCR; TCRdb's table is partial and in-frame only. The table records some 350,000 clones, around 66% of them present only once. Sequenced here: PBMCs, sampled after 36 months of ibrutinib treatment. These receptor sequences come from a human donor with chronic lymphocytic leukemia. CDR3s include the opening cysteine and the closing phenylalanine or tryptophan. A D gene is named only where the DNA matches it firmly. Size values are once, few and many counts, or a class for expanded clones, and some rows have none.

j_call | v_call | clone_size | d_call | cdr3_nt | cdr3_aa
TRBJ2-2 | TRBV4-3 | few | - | TGCGCCAGCAGCCAAGATAGGAGCGCCGGGGAGCTGTTTTTT | CASSQDRSAGELFF
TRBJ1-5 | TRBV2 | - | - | TGTGCCAGCAGAGAGGACAGAATATGGGGCAATCAGCCCCAGCATTTT | CASREDRIWGNQPQHF
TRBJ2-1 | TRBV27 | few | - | TGTGCCAGCAGTTCAAGGATCCACAATGAGCAGTTCTTC | CASSSRIHNEQFF
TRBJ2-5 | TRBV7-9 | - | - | TGTGCCAGCAGCTTACAGGGACTCCAAGAGACCCAGTACTTC | CASSLQGLQETQYF
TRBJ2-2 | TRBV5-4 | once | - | TGTGCCAGCAGCTTGGTTCAGGGCGGGCGGGGGCGCTACACCGGGGAGCTGTTTTTT | CASSLVQGGRGRYTGELFF
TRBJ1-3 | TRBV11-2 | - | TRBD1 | TGTGCCAGCAGCTCGAGGGGCAGGGGGCCTGGAAACACCATATATTTT | CASSSRGRGPGNTIYF
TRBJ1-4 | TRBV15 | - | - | TGTGCCACCTCGGGACCTCATTCTGAAAAACTGTTTTTT | CATSGPHSEKLFF
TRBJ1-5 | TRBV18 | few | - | TGTGCCAGCTCACGATGGGCCGAGGGCAATCAGCCCCAGCATTTT | CASSRWAEGNQPQHF
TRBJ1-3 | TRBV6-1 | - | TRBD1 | TGTGCCAGCAGTCAAGACAGGGGAACTGGAAACACCATATATTTT | CASSQDRGTGNTIYF
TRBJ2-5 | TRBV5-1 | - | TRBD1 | TGCGCCAGCAGCTATAAGACAGGGGCCGACCAAGAGACCCAGTACTTC | CASSYKTGADQETQYF
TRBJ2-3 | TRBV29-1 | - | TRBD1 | TGCAGCAGTGGAAGGGACAGGCTCGCAGATACGCAGTATTTT | CSSGRDRLADTQYF
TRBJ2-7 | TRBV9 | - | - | TGTGCCAGCAGCGTTAGTCAACTCCTAGACGAGCAGTACTTC | CASSVSQLLDEQYF
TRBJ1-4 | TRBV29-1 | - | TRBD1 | TGCAGCTGCCGACCCAACAGGGGAGTGTGTGAAAAACTGTTTTTT | CSCRPNRGVCEKLFF
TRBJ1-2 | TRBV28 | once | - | TGTGCCAGCAGCCAGTTTTTTGTCCCGAGGGGTGGCTACACCTTC | CASSQFFVPRGGYTF
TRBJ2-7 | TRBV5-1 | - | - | TGCGCCAGCAGCTACGACAGGTCCTCCTACGAGCAGTACTTC | CASSYDRSSYEQYF
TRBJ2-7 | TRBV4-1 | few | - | TGCGCCAGCAGCCAAGACTACGAGCAGTACTTC | CASSQDYEQYF
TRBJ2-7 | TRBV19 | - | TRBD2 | TGTGCCAGTAGTATAGGGGCTAGCGGTCTATACGAGCAGTACTTC | CASSIGASGLYEQYF
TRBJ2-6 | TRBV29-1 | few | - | TGCAGCGTAAGCTCTGGGGCCAACGTCCTGACTTTC | CSVSSGANVLTF
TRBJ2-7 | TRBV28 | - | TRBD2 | TGTGCCAGCAGTTTAACGACTAGCGGATCATACGAGCAGTACTTC | CASSLTTSGSYEQYF
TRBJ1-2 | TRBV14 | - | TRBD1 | TGTGCCAGCAGCCAAGATAGGAGGACAGGTCTGGGCTACACCTTC | CASSQDRRTGLGYTF
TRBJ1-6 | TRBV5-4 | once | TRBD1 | TGTGCCAGCAGCTTGGGGGACAGGGTCTCACCCCTCCACTTT | CASSLGDRVSPLHF
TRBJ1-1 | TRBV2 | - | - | TGTGCCAGCGGTAGACAGGCCACTGAAGCTTTCTTT | CASGRQATEAFF
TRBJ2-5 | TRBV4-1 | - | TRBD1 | TGCGCCAGCAGCCGGACAGGGGGCGTTGGGACCCAGTACTTC | CASSRTGGVGTQYF
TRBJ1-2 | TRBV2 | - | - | TGTGCCAGCATCGGAACCGACAACTATGGCTACACCTTC | CASIGTDNYGYTF
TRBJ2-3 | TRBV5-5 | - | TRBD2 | TGTGCCAGCAGCTTGACTAGCGGGGGGGCCTGGACAGATACGCAGTATTTT | CASSLTSGGAWTDTQYF
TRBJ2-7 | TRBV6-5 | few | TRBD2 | TGTGCCAGCAGCCTGACTAGCGGGAGGTACGAGCAGTACTTC | CASSLTSGRYEQYF
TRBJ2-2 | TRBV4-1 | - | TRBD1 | TGCGCCAGCAGCCACCCAACCGGGACAGGGCACACCGGGGAGCTGTTTTTT | CASSHPTGTGHTGELFF
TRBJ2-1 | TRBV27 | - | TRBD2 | TGTGCCAGCAGTCCCCTGGGTCTAGCGGGGGGCCATGAGCAGTTCTTC | CASSPLGLAGGHEQFF
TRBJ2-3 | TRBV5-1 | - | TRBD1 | TGCGCCAGCAGCTTGGCCCAACAGGGGGAAGATACGCAGTATTTT | CASSLAQQGEDTQYF
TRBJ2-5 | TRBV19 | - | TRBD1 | TGTGCCAGTAGTAGCGCCGCAAGGACAGGGATAGAGACCCAGTACTTC | CASSSAARTGIETQYF
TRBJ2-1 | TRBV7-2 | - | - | TGTGCCAGCAGCTTAGTCAGGGAGAATGAGCAGTTCTTC | CASSLVRENEQFF
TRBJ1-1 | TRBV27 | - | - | TGTGCCAGCACCCGCTGGGGACCGAACACTGAAGCTTTCTTT | CASTRWGPNTEAFF
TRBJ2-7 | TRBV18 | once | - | TGTGCCAGCTCACCAGGGACTCCCCCCAACGAGCAGTACTTC | CASSPGTPPNEQYF
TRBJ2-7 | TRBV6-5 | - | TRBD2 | TGTGCCAGCAGTCCCGGGTTAGCGGGGACCTACGAGCAGTACTTC | CASSPGLAGTYEQYF
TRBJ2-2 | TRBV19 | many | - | TGTGCCTCATCGGCGGGGATCTACACCGGGGAGCTGTTTTTT | CASSAGIYTGELFF
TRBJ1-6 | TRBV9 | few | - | TGTGCCAGCAGCCTTAGGTCAGGGACGACACCCCTCCACTTT | CASSLRSGTTPLHF
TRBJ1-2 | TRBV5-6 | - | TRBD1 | TGTGCCAGCAGCTTGAACAGGGGGACACGCTACACCTTC | CASSLNRGTRYTF
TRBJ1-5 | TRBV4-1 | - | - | TGCGCCAGCAGCCAAGCAGGGGCCGGTGGCAATCAGCCCCAGCATTTT | CASSQAGAGGNQPQHF
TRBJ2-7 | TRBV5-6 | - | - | TGTGCCAGCAGCTTGGGGACATTTTACTACGAGCAGTACTTC | CASSLGTFYYEQYF
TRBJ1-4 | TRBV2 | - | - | TGTGCCAGGACGGGGTTAACTAATGAAAAACTGTTTTTT | CARTGLTNEKLFF